These 4 T cell receptor beta chains share one sample of origin, sequenced in a study of T-cell memory formation after mild COVID-19. TCRdb fed the 5' RACE reads into MiXCR, producing one record per CDR3 protein. The sample shows about 440,000 distinct CDR3 sequences, roughly 20% of them seen only once. Source material: PBMCs or a T cell subset sorted from them (not recorded which). These receptors all stem from an adult woman who had mild COVID-19 (a few samples of this study predate the infection). Cell type and time point are not known.

This chain links TRBV5-1 with TRBJ2-6; D gene uncertain. The CDR3 contains 15 residues. The germline V gene has CDR1 SGHRS and CDR2 YFSETQ. Trimming stripped 1 base from V and 0 bases from J, with 5 bases between. CDR3 nucleotides: TGCGCCAGCAGCTTGAGCGTCTCTGGGGCCAACGTCCTGACTTTC. Translated, it gives CASSLSVSGANVLTF.

The rearrangement joins TRBV5-1 to TRBJ1-2; 10 bases line up with TRBD1. The germline CDR1 and CDR2 sequences are SGHRS and YFSETQ. V shed 2 bases, J shed 2 bases, and the junction held 3 bases outside the gene matches. There are 15 residues in the CDR3. CDR3 loop: CASSFGTGENYGYTF. DNA of the CDR3: TGCGCCAGCAGCTTCGGGACAGGGGAAAACTATGGCTACACCTTC. Based on the CDR3 plus reference TRBV5-1 and TRBJ1-2, the full variable domain is KAGVTQTPRYLIKTRGQQVTLSCSPISGHRSVSWYQQTPGQGLQFLFEYFSETQRNKGNFPGRFSGRQFSNSRSEMNVSTLELGDSALYLCASSFGTGENYGYTFGSGTRLTVV.

This chain links TRBV5-1 with TRBJ2-1; 11 nucleotides align to TRBD1. V lost 3 bases to trimming and J lost 7 bases; unmatched junction nucleotides: 9. Germline V gene data show CDR1 as SGHRS and CDR2 as YFSETQ. The CDR3 has 16 amino acids. The CDR3 nucleotides are TGCGCCAGCAGCTCTGTCGGACAGGGGGCAGTGAATGAGCAGTTCTTC. Its protein is CASSSVGQGAVNEQFF.

The chain couples TRBV5-1 to TRBJ1-2; the D is unclear. This CDR3 contains 11 residues. The V end lost 5 bases, the J end lost 6 bases, and 8 bases lay between the germline ends. Germline values: CDR1 SGHRS, CDR2 YFSETQ. The CDR3 DNA reads as TGCGCCAGCAGGCCAGTGGATGGCTACACCTTC. Amino acids: CASRPVDGYTF.